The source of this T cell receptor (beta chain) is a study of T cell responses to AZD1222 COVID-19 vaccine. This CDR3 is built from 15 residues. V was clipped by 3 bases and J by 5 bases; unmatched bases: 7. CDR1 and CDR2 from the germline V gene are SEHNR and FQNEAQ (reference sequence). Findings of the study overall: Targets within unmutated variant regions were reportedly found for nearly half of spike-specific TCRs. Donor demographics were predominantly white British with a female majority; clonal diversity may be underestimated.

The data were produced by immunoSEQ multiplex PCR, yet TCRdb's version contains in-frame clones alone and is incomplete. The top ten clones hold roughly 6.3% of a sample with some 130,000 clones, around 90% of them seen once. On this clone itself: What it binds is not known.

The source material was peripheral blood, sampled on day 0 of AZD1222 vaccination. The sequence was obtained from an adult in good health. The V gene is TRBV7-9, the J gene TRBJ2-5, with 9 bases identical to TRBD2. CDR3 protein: CASSFMRGGRETQYF. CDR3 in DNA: TGTGCCAGCAGCTTTATGCGGGGGGGCCGGGAGACCCAGTACTTC.